These 13 T cell receptor beta chains originate from one sample sequenced in a study of T-cell memory formation after mild COVID-19. TCRdb re-called the 5' RACE reads through MiXCR, storing one row per CDR3 protein. The table records almost 350,000 distinct CDR3 sequences, less than 25% of them present only once. The sequenced sample consisted of PBMCs or a T cell subset sorted from them (not recorded which). The source of these receptors is a man younger than 35 who had mild COVID-19 (a few samples of this study predate the infection). Cell type and time point are not known.

The chain recombines TRBV27 with TRBJ2-7; D possibly corresponds to TRBD1 (6 bases). The V and J ends lost 1 base and 5 bases respectively, with 9 bases between them. The CDR3 totals 13 residues. CDR1 MNHEY and CDR2 SMNVEV come from the germline V gene (reference sequence). The CDR3 spells CASSLYRDHEQYV. CDR3 in DNA: TGTGCCAGCAGTTTATACAGGGACCACGAGCAGTACGTC.

This clonotype was seen a single time. The chain joins TRBV19 to TRBJ2-7, with D possibly TRBD1 on 6 matching bases. The V and J ends lost 5 bases and 2 bases respectively, with 16 bases between them. Looked up from germline, CDR1 is LNHDA and CDR2 is SQIVND (reference sequence). The CDR3 runs 15 residues. The CDR3 DNA reads TGTGCCAGTAGTGCCAAGCACCGGGACACCTACGAGCAGTACTTC. Its translation: CASSAKHRDTYEQYF.

The genes are TRBV7-9 and TRBJ1-6; no reliable D call. Germline CDR1 and CDR2: SEHNR and FQNEAQ (reference sequence). The V and J ends lost 2 bases and 7 bases respectively, with 9 bases between them. The CDR3 runs to 14 residues. For the CDR3, the DNA is TGTGCCAGCAGCTTATTGGGTTCCAATTCACCCCTCCACTTT. Its protein product is CASSLLGSNSPLHF.

The rearrangement links TRBV4-3 to TRBJ2-2, with no clear D. Germline CDR1 reads LGHNA; CDR2 reads YSLEER. The CDR3 is 13 residues long. Trimming stripped 1 base from V and 5 bases from J, with 5 bases between. The CDR3 nucleotides read TGCGCCAGCAGCCAAGTTCCGACCGGGGAGCTGTTTTTT. Translating gives CASSQVPTGELFF.

This chain connects TRBV7-6 to TRBJ2-5; D ambiguous. Germline V gene data show CDR1 as SGHVS and CDR2 as FNYEAQ. Trimming shortened V by 2 bases and J by 5 bases, and 12 bases separated the two germline ends. This CDR3 is 14 amino acids long. Here the CDR3 reads CASSLMSGAETQYF. CDR3 nucleotide sequence: TGTGCCAGCAGCTTAATGTCAGGAGCGGAGACCCAGTACTTC.

V gene TRBV20-1 combines with J gene TRBJ1-1; tentative D call: TRBD1 (5 bases). Deletions cut 2 bases from V and 2 bases from J, with 9 bases between. Germline V gene sequence: CDR1 DFQATT, CDR2 SNEGSKA (reference sequence). The CDR3 covers 13 residues. The chain's CDR3 is CSARRGVNTEAFF. The CDR3, as DNA: TGCAGTGCTAGAAGAGGGGTCAACACTGAAGCTTTCTTT.

At least ten counts were recorded for this clonotype. This sequence joins TRBV12-3 or TRBV12-4 and TRBJ2-3, with 13 bases matching TRBD2. The V gene end was trimmed by 4 bases and the J gene end by 2 bases; junction bases not matched to a gene: 3. The CDR3 spans 16 residues. The CDR3 sequence is CASSSGLAGSTDTQYF. The DNA of the CDR3 is TGTGCCAGCAGTTCGGGACTAGCGGGGTCCACAGATACGCAGTATTTT.

This clonotype was counted between two and nine times. J is TRBJ2-3 and V is TRBV12-3 or TRBV12-4; 16 nucleotides align to TRBD2. The junction had 4 bases not matched to a gene; V was cut back by 6 bases and J by 4 bases. The CDR3 runs 16 residues. The CDR3 nucleotides read TGTGCCAGCAGACCTGGGACTAGCGGGGGGGCAGATACGCAGTATTTT. Translating gives CASRPGTSGGADTQYF.

J is TRBJ2-1 and V is TRBV11-2, with 9 bases lining up with TRBD2. This CDR3 has 16 amino acids. Germline assignment: CDR1 SGHAT and CDR2 FQNNGV. V trimming: 3 bases; J trimming: 4 bases; junction bases outside the gene matches: 7. Here the CDR3 reads CASSFHSGGYYNEQFF. The CDR3 DNA is TGTGCCAGCAGCTTCCATAGCGGGGGATATTACAATGAGCAGTTCTTC.

In this sample, this clonotype turned up a few times. This chain connects TRBV5-1 to TRBJ2-3; D uncertain. Trimming took 1 base from V and 2 from J, leaving 20 bases between them. The CDR3 consists of 18 residues. Germline CDR1 reads SGHRS; CDR2 reads YFSETQ. The CDR3 spells CASSLFSQALDFTDTQYF. CDR3 sequence (DNA): TGCGCCAGCAGCTTGTTCTCTCAGGCACTCGACTTCACAGATACGCAGTATTTT.

The chain combines TRBV6-2 or TRBV6-3 with TRBJ1-3; D unresolved. The CDR3 consists of 14 residues. From germline, CDR1 is MNHEY and CDR2 SVGEGT. Trimming removed 5 bases at V and 8 bases at J, with 16 bases between. CDR3 protein: CASSIRSGGDTIYF. The CDR3 DNA sequence: TGTGCCAGCAGTATCCGAAGCGGCGGTGACACCATATATTTT.

This clonotype has more than one count but fewer than ten. The J gene is TRBJ1-1, the V gene TRBV7-2; D may be TRBD1 (5 bases). V was trimmed by 10 bases and J by 3 bases, leaving 15 bases between them. Germline V CDR1 and CDR2: SGHTA, FQGNSA. This CDR3 contains 13 residues. The CDR3 DNA reads as TGTGCCATCTCCGTGCGGGGGGACACTGAAGCTTTCTTT. It specifies CAISVRGDTEAFF.

The V gene is TRBV6-2 or TRBV6-3, the J gene TRBJ1-6, with no clear D. V lost 7 bases, J lost 9 bases, and 19 bases lay in between. The CDR3 spans 15 residues. CDR1 and CDR2 from the germline V gene are MNHEY and SVGEGT. The CDR3 protein is CASTTSGSPVSPLHF. DNA of the CDR3: TGTGCCAGCACGACATCTGGTTCCCCGGTTTCACCCCTCCACTTT.